This is a list of T cell receptor beta chains from one sample in a study of long-term antiretroviral therapy in people with HIV. Sequencing was performed with immunoSEQ multiplex PCR; in TCRdb, only in-frame clones are kept and a portion is missing. The table shows about 27,000 clones, with about four fifths occurring only once. The sequencing here drew on unsorted PBMCs, taken 3 years after starting antiretroviral therapy. The receptors come from a man aged 35-49 years with HIV. The CDR3 runs from the conserved cysteine through the conserved F or W. A D gene is named only where the DNA matches it firmly. Some rows have no size entry. The others give once, few or many, or a class for an expanded clone.

d_call	clone_size	j_call	v_call	cdr3_nt	cdr3_aa
TRBD1	NA	TRBJ2-7	TRBV6-1	TGTGCCAGCAGTTCTGGGACAGCAACCTACGAGCAGTACTTC	CASSSGTATYEQYF
TRBD1	NA	TRBJ2-7	TRBV6-1	TGTGCCAGCACCAGACAGGGAAGCTCCTACGAGCAGTACTTC	CASTRQGSSYEQYF
NA	once	TRBJ1-2	TRBV5-6	TGTGCCAGCAGCGGGGGTGGGGTAAAAAACTATGGCTACACCTTC	CASSGGGVKNYGYTF
TRBD1	NA	TRBJ2-6	TRBV7-9	TGTGCCAGCAGCTTGGGACAGGGACCCTCTGGGGCCAACGTCCTGACTTTC	CASSLGQGPSGANVLTF
NA	NA	TRBJ2-2	TRBV6-6	TGTGCCAGCAGTTACGAGCTGGGCGGAGCGGCCGGGGAGCTGTTTTTT	CASSYELGGAAGELFF
NA	NA	TRBJ1-1	TRBV6-1	TGTGCCAGCAGTCGGGAAGTGAACACTGAAGCTTTCTTT	CASSREVNTEAFF
NA	NA	TRBJ1-1	TRBV10-3	TGTGCCATCAGTGGCCAGGGGTATTACACTGAAGCTTTCTTT	CAISGQGYYTEAFF
NA	NA	TRBJ1-1	TRBV5-4	TGTGCCAGCAGCTTGGCAGCGAACACTGAAGCTTTCTTT	CASSLAANTEAFF
NA	NA	TRBJ2-1	TRBV7-9	TGTGCCAGCAGCTTCCAAAGACAGCAAAGCTCCTACAATGAGCAGTTCTTC	CASSFQRQQSSYNEQFF
NA	few	TRBJ2-2	TRBV28	TGTGCCAGCAGCAACCTTCTGGGGACCGGGGAGCTGTTTTTT	CASSNLLGTGELFF
NA	NA	TRBJ2-1	TRBV11-2	TGTGCCAGCAGCTTAAATGGGGGACCCTACAATGAGCAGTTCTTC	CASSLNGGPYNEQFF
NA	NA	TRBJ1-6	TRBV27	TGTGCCAGCACGGGAGCAGGTTATAATTCACCCCTCCACTTT	CASTGAGYNSPLHF
NA	NA	TRBJ2-1	TRBV29-1	TGCAGCGTTCGAAGCTACAATGAGCAGTTCTTC	CSVRSYNEQFF
TRBD1	NA	TRBJ1-6	TRBV18	TGTGCCAGCTCGCAACTACAGGGGGCGAATTCACCCCTCCACTTT	CASSQLQGANSPLHF
NA	once	TRBJ2-7	TRBV10-2	TGCGCCAGCACCAAGGGGGATGTAGTTTTGGGCTACGAGCAGTACTTC	CASTKGDVVLGYEQYF
NA	NA	TRBJ2-4	TRBV5-4	TGTGCCAGCAGCCCAACGGGGTTATCTCTGGGGGGCAAAAACATTCAGTACTTC	CASSPTGLSLGGKNIQYF
NA	NA	TRBJ2-5	TRBV5-4	TGTGCCAGCAGCCGACCCCAAGAGACCCAGTACTTC	CASSRPQETQYF
TRBD1	NA	TRBJ2-7	TRBV5-1	TGCGCCAGCAGCCCGGACGACAGGGGGTTATCCTACGAGCAGTACTTC	CASSPDDRGLSYEQYF
NA	once	TRBJ1-1	TRBV2	TGTGCCAGCAGTGAACTTGGCAAAACAGGCTTGGACACTGAAGCTTTCTTT	CASSELGKTGLDTEAFF
NA	NA	TRBJ1-5	TRBV28	TGTGCCAGCAGCCATCCTACAGTTAGCAATCAGCCCCAGCATTTT	CASSHPTVSNQPQHF
NA	NA	TRBJ1-1	TRBV6-6	TGTGCCAGCAGTCACACACGGTCCGCTAACACTGAAGCTTTCTTT	CASSHTRSANTEAFF
TRBD1	NA	TRBJ2-3	TRBV7-9	TGTGCCAGCAGCCCCCCGGGACAGGATACGCAGTATTTT	CASSPPGQDTQYF
NA	NA	TRBJ1-2	TRBV18	TGTGCCAGCTCACCACCAGGACAAGAGGGCTATGGCTACACCTTC	CASSPPGQEGYGYTF
NA	few	TRBJ1-2	TRBV7-2	TGTGCCAGCAGCTTAGGGTCGACGTCTCATGGCTACACCTTC	CASSLGSTSHGYTF
TRBD1	NA	TRBJ1-4	TRBV29-1	TGCAGCGTGGCCGGACAGGCGGAACTGTTTTTT	CSVAGQAELFF
NA	NA	TRBJ2-7	TRBV18	TGTGCCAGCTCACCCCCTGACAGGCCTTCAACCTACGAGCAGTACTTC	CASSPPDRPSTYEQYF
TRBD2	once	TRBJ2-3	TRBV2	TGTGCCAGCAGACTAGCGGGGGGGCCGGTGGATACGCAGTATTTT	CASRLAGGPVDTQYF
TRBD1	NA	TRBJ2-7	TRBV7-2	TGTGCCAGCAGCGGGGGGACAGGTCTCTACGAGCAGTACTTC	CASSGGTGLYEQYF
NA	NA	TRBJ1-2	TRBV4-1	TGCGCCAGCAGCCAAAAATGGGGGGGGGCGAACTATGGCTACACCTTC	CASSQKWGGANYGYTF
TRBD1	NA	TRBJ2-7	TRBV4-3	TGCGCCAGCAGCCGGACAGGACAGGGTTACGAGCAGTACTTC	CASSRTGQGYEQYF
NA	NA	TRBJ2-7	TRBV7-2	TGTGCCAGCAGCATGGACGGGAACTCCTACGAGCAGTACTTC	CASSMDGNSYEQYF
NA	NA	TRBJ1-6	TRBV11-2	TGTGCCAGCAGCCTCCGGACAGCGAATTATTCACCCCTCCACTTT	CASSLRTANYSPLHF
NA	NA	TRBJ2-5	TRBV5-1	TGCGCCAGCAGCTTGGACCAAGAGACCCAGTACTTC	CASSLDQETQYF
NA	NA	TRBJ1-4	TRBV18	TGTGCCAGCTCACCGCGGACGGGAAGTAATGAAAAACTGTTTTTT	CASSPRTGSNEKLFF
NA	NA	TRBJ2-7	TRBV7-2	TGTGCCAGCACCTTAATACGGGGGCCCGCCTACGAGCAGTACTTC	CASTLIRGPAYEQYF
NA	once	TRBJ2-2	TRBV10-3	TGTGCCATCAGTGAGTCGTGGGGCTCCGGGGAGCTGTTTTTT	CAISESWGSGELFF
TRBD2	once	TRBJ2-3	TRBV5-1	TGCGCCAGCAGCTTGGGGGGACTAGCAGGAGATACGCAGTATTTT	CASSLGGLAGDTQYF
NA	few	TRBJ1-5	TRBV27	TGTGCCAGCAGTTTATCGGGGGCAACGACTCAGCCCCAGCATTTT	CASSLSGATTQPQHF
TRBD1	NA	TRBJ2-3	TRBV6-1	TGTGCCAGCAACCCGACAGGGGGCAAGACAGATACGCAGTATTTT	CASNPTGGKTDTQYF
NA	NA	TRBJ2-5	TRBV10-3	TGTGCCATCAGGGAGACCCAGTACTTC	CAIRETQYF
TRBD1	NA	TRBJ1-2	TRBV28	TGTGCCAGCAGTTCGGGACAGGGTAGGAGTGGCTACACCTTC	CASSSGQGRSGYTF
NA	NA	TRBJ1-5	TRBV7-2	TGTGCCAGCAGCTTTGAGGGTTTGAGCAATCAGCCCCAGCATTTT	CASSFEGLSNQPQHF
TRBD2	once	TRBJ2-7	TRBV4-3	TGCGCCAGCAGCCAAGTTGGTAGACTAGCGGGAGGCACGAGCTCCTACGAGCAGTACTTC	CASSQVGRLAGGTSSYEQYF
TRBD1	few	TRBJ1-1	TRBV7-9	TGTGCCAGCAAATCGAACCCGGAGGGGACAGGGCAGGAAGCTTTCTTT	CASKSNPEGTGQEAFF
NA	NA	TRBJ1-6	TRBV7-3	TGTGCCAGCAGCTTAAGCATACAACTGTTGAATTCACCCCTCCACTTT	CASSLSIQLLNSPLHF
TRBD1	NA	TRBJ1-1	TRBV18	TGTGCCAGCTCACCCCGGGACAGGGTATGGGGTGATGAAGCTTTCTTT	CASSPRDRVWGDEAFF
TRBD2	NA	TRBJ2-6	TRBV15	TGTGCCACCAGCAGCCTTCGGGGAGGGTCTGGGGCCAACGTCCTGACTTTC	CATSSLRGGSGANVLTF
TRBD1	NA	TRBJ2-7	TRBV11-1	TGTGCCAGCAGCTTAGCAGGGACAGGTCTGACCCTCTCCTACGAGCAGTACTTC	CASSLAGTGLTLSYEQYF
TRBD2	NA	TRBJ2-3	TRBV10-2	TGCGCCAGCAGTGGACTAGCGGAAAGGACCACAGATACGCAGTATTTT	CASSGLAERTTDTQYF
NA	NA	TRBJ1-6	TRBV28	TGTGCCACATGGAGGGGAGGGGTTTCACCCCTCCACTTT	CATWRGGVSPLHF
NA	NA	TRBJ2-2	TRBV10-1	TGCGCCAGCAGGGATGGGGACACCGGGGAGCTGTTTTTT	CASRDGDTGELFF
TRBD1	NA	TRBJ2-7	TRBV2	TGTGCCAGCAATCCGGGACAGGGAAACTACGAGCAGTACTTC	CASNPGQGNYEQYF
TRBD2	NA	TRBJ2-5	TRBV5-4	TGTGCCAGCAGTCCCCTAGCGGGGGCGAACCCAGAGACCCAGTACTTC	CASSPLAGANPETQYF